A single sample is the source of the 30 T cell receptor beta chains below, sequenced in a study of OX40 agonist ivuxolimab in advanced cancers. The assay was immunoSEQ multiplex PCR, and TCRdb's table has in-frame clones only and misses some. The sample includes about 91,000 clones, 80% to 85% of them seen just once. The sequenced sample was CD4+ or CD8+ T cells sorted from blood, obtained in a trial of the OX40 agonist ivuxolimab. The receptors here all came from an adult with an advanced solid tumor such as melanoma, head and neck, liver or kidney cancer.

This clone was observed a single time. The chain couples TRBV28 to TRBJ2-7; no reliable D call. This CDR3 is 12 amino acids long. Germline-derived CDR1 and CDR2 are MDHEN and SYDVKM. V was pared by 6 bases and J by 7 bases, with 13 bases between. CDR3 DNA sequence: TGTGCCAGCAGCTACCAGGTGGGGGAGCAGTACGTC. This translates into CASSYQVGEQYV.

This rearrangement joins TRBV7-2 to TRBJ2-3; 8 bases align to TRBD1. The CDR3 is 17 residues long. V lost 5 bases and J lost 5; bases outside the gene matches: 15. CDR1 is SGHTA and CDR2 is FQGNSA in the germline V gene. CDR3 sequence (DNA): TGTGCCAGCAGCCGGGGGCCAGGGGGCGTGAAACGAGATACGCAGTATTTT. Its protein is CASSRGPGGVKRDTQYF. The whole variable domain, remainder taken from reference TRBV7-2 and TRBJ2-3, is GAGVSQSPSNKVTEKGKDVELRCDPISGHTALYWYRQSLGQGLEFLIYFQGNSAPDKSGLPSDRFSAERTGGSVSTLTIQRTQQEDSAVYLCASSRGPGGVKRDTQYFGPGTRLTVL.

The chain links TRBV5-1 to TRBJ2-7; TRBD2 matches at 8 bases. Germline trimming cut 4 bases from V and 3 bases from J; bases unmatched to any gene: 6. This CDR3 comprises 14 residues. Germline CDR1 SGHRS, CDR2 YFSETQ. CDR3 DNA sequence: TGCGCCAGCAGCACCGGGACTAGTATCTACGAGCAGTACTTC. It specifies CASSTGTSIYEQYF.

V gene TRBV6-5 combines with J gene TRBJ2-1, with D perhaps TRBD1 (6 bases). Trimming took 8 bases from V and 2 from J, leaving 16 bases between them. CDR3 length equals 15 residues. From germline, CDR1 is MNHEY and CDR2 SVGAGI. CDR3 amino acids: CASSPGTPAYNEQFF. CDR3 coding DNA: TGTGCCAGCTCTCCAGGGACACCGGCCTACAATGAGCAGTTCTTC.

The chain has TRBV18 and TRBJ1-5; D gene uncertain. V was shortened by 5 bases and J by 5 bases, with 7 bases between the two germline ends. The germline V gene encodes CDR1 KGHSH and CDR2 LQKENI. The CDR3 loop spans 12 amino acids. CDR3: CASSSGDQPQHF. For the CDR3, the DNA is TGTGCCAGCTCAAGTGGGGATCAGCCCCAGCATTTT.

This sequence joins TRBV7-3 and TRBJ2-2, with 7 bases lining up with TRBD1. Germline assignment: CDR1 SGHTA and CDR2 FQGTGA. The CDR3 is made up of 16 amino acids. V was clipped by 3 bases and J by 0 bases; unmatched bases: 4. The CDR3 protein is CASSFGQASNTGELFF. In DNA form, the CDR3 reads TGTGCCAGCAGCTTCGGACAGGCTTCGAACACCGGGGAGCTGTTTTTT.

The V gene is TRBV5-4, the J gene TRBJ2-2, with D perhaps being TRBD1 or TRBD2 (6 bases each). In germline, CDR1 is SGHNT, CDR2 YYREEE (reference sequence). CDR3 size: 16 residues. Trimming pared 4 bases from V and 4 bases from J, leaving 17 bases between. The CDR3 DNA is TGTGCCAGCAGCGGAGGGGGAAGTTTCAGCACCGGGGAGCTGTTTTTT. Translated: CASSGGGSFSTGELFF. The full variable domain, rest sourced from reference TRBV5-4 and TRBJ2-2, is ETGVTQSPTHLIKTRGQQVTLRCSSQSGHNTVSWYQQALGQGPQFIFQYYREEENGRGNFPPRFSGLQFPNYSSELNVNALELDDSALYLCASSGGGSFSTGELFFGEGSRLTVL.

J is TRBJ2-2 and V is TRBV28; no definite D call. The length of the CDR3 is 12 residues. Trimming shortened V by 2 bases and J by 6 bases, and 4 bases separated the two germline ends. Germline CDR1 is MDHEN and CDR2 is SYDVKM. The DNA of the CDR3 is TGTGCCAGCAGTTTAGATCCCGGGGAGCTGTTTTTT. Its translation: CASSLDPGELFF.

Points on this clone: The same CDR3 arises from other DNA sequences in this sample as well. This chain joins TRBV18 and TRBJ2-7, with TRBD1 as a possible D gene (5 bases). The CDR3 sequence is 12 residues long. CDR1 and CDR2 (germline): KGHSH, LQKENI. Trimming pared 3 bases from V and 3 bases from J, leaving 6 bases between. The CDR3 reads CASSPDSYEQYV. DNA for the CDR3: TGTGCCAGCTCACCCGACAGCTACGAGCAGTACGTC.

The rearrangement links TRBV11-3 to TRBJ2-3, with D perhaps matching TRBD1 (6 bases). This CDR3 is 13 amino acids long. Trimming shortened V by 5 bases and J by 2 bases, and 8 bases separated the two germline ends. Germline V lookup: CDR1 SGHNT, CDR2 YENEEA. CDR3 loop: CASSRQVTDTQYF. The CDR3 DNA reads TGTGCCAGCAGCCGACAGGTCACAGATACGCAGTATTTT. The full variable domain, with the rest looked up from reference TRBV11-3 and TRBJ2-3, is EAGVVQSPRYKIIEKKQPVAFWCNPISGHNTLYWYLQNLGQGPELLIRYENEEAVDDSQLPKDRFSAERLKGVDSTLKIQPAELGDSAVYLCASSRQVTDTQYFGPGTRLTVL.

The genes are TRBV5-1 and TRBJ1-2, with D tentatively TRBD1 (6 bases). V was trimmed by 7 bases and J by 3 bases, leaving 13 bases between them. The CDR3 has 13 residues. CDR1 is SGHRS, CDR2 YFSETQ, per germline. The CDR3 DNA is TGCGCCAGCGTAGAGACAGGAGACTATGGCTACACCTTC. Translation gives CASVETGDYGYTF.

The table lists this clone with a few counts. The chain recombines TRBV9 with TRBJ2-3, with TRBD1 matching 12 bases. Germline V gene data show CDR1 as SGDLS and CDR2 as YYNGEE. The CDR3 consists of 17 residues. V was pared by 0 bases and J by 6 bases, with 8 bases of the junction left unmatched. CDR3 coding DNA: TGTGCCAGCAGCGTAGGTGGGACAGGGGGCGCCGGGGATACGCAGTATTTT. As protein: CASSVGGTGGAGDTQYF.

This CDR3 reads CASSSQGPANTGELFF. The DNA of the CDR3 is TGTGCCAGCAGCTCGCAGGGCCCCGCGAACACCGGGGAGCTGTTTTTT. The chain couples TRBV7-3 to TRBJ2-2; a possible D gene is TRBD1 (5 bases). Per germline, CDR1 SGHTA and CDR2 FQGTGA. The CDR3 totals 16 residues. V was clipped by 4 bases and J by 0 bases, with 12 bases between them.

The rearrangement links TRBV19 to TRBJ2-3, with D possibly TRBD1 on 6 matching bases. The germline gives CDR1 LNHDA, CDR2 SQIVND (reference sequence). V was pared by 3 bases and J by 2 bases, with 9 bases between. The CDR3 is 14 amino acids. The CDR3 DNA follows: TGTGCCAGTAGTATGGGGGCCTTCACAGATACGCAGTATTTT. Residues: CASSMGAFTDTQYF.

The CDR3: CASTRTGDEKLFF. The CDR3 nucleotides are TGTGCCAGCACGAGGACAGGGGATGAAAAACTGTTTTTT. This chain connects TRBV2 to TRBJ1-4; 9 nucleotides match TRBD1. The CDR3 sequence is 13 residues long. CDR1 and CDR2 (germline): SNHLY, FYNNEI. V was pared by 7 bases and J by 6 bases, with 3 bases of the junction left unmatched.

V and J are TRBV7-9 and TRBJ2-4; 7 bases are shared with TRBD1. The CDR3 runs to 16 residues. CDR1 is SEHNR and CDR2 is FQNEAQ in the germline V gene (reference sequence). J was trimmed by 3 bases and V by 5 bases; bases with no gene match: 10. The CDR3 spells CASSGLQGNYKNIQYF. The CDR3 DNA sequence: TGTGCCAGCAGCGGATTACAGGGGAATTACAAAAACATTCAGTACTTC. The entire variable domain, with the rest obtained from reference TRBV7-9 and TRBJ2-4, is as follows: DTGVSQNPRHKITKRGQNVTFRCDPISEHNRLYWYRQTLGQGPEFLTYFQNEAQLEKSRLLSDRFSAERPKGSFSTLEIQRTEQGDSAMYLCASSGLQGNYKNIQYFGAGTRLSVL.

This chain uses TRBV28 with TRBJ1-2, with no clear D. The CDR3 consists of 14 residues. V was pared by 5 bases and J by 2 bases, with 12 bases between. Germline CDR1 reads MDHEN; CDR2 reads SYDVKM. CDR3 nucleotide sequence: TGTGCCAGCAGTAGGACGGCAGCGAACTATGGCTACACCTTC. Translation gives CASSRTAANYGYTF.

The chain couples TRBV7-3 to TRBJ2-5; D is ambiguous. V was pared by 1 base and J by 2 bases, with 11 bases between. Looked up from germline, CDR1 is SGHTA and CDR2 is FQGTGA. This CDR3 is built from 15 residues. For the CDR3, the DNA is TGTGCCAGCAGCTTAAGCGCAGGTTGGCAAGAGACCCAGTACTTC. Protein: CASSLSAGWQETQYF. Combining the CDR3 with reference TRBV7-3 and TRBJ2-5 gives the whole variable domain GAGVSQTPSNKVTEKGKYVELRCDPISGHTALYWYRQSLGQGPEFLIYFQGTGAADDSGLPNDRFFAVRPEGSVSTLKIQRTERGDSAVYLCASSLSAGWQETQYFGPGTRLLVL.

CDR3 loop: CASSYSVTNTGELFF. CDR3 coding DNA: TGTGCCAGCAGTTACTCCGTGACAAACACCGGGGAGCTGTTTTTT. The rearrangement links TRBV6-5 to TRBJ2-2; D is undetermined. CDR1 is MNHEY, CDR2 SVGAGI, per germline. Trimming took 0 bases from V and 2 from J, leaving 7 bases between them. CDR3 size: 15 residues.

This chain joins TRBV7-9 and TRBJ1-3; unclear D gene. Per the germline V gene, CDR1 is SEHNR and CDR2 is FQNEAQ (reference sequence). This CDR3 region has 15 residues. The germline V and J ends were trimmed by 5 bases and 0 bases, with 11 bases remaining between them. The CDR3: CASSTGQSSGNTIYF. The CDR3 coding sequence is TGTGCCAGCAGCACCGGTCAAAGCTCTGGAAACACCATATATTTT.

V and J are TRBV5-1 and TRBJ2-1; 7 nucleotides agree with TRBD2. The V gene end was trimmed by 0 bases and the J gene end by 5 bases; junction bases not matched to a gene: 5. CDR1 and CDR2 (germline): SGHRS, YFSETQ. This CDR3 comprises 15 residues. The CDR3 nucleotides read TGCGCCAGCAGCTTGGGCAGGGAGGGGAACAATGAGCAGTTCTTC. Translation gives CASSLGREGNNEQFF.

This chain uses TRBV28 with TRBJ1-2; 8 bases are a match to TRBD1. The germline V gene has CDR1 MDHEN and CDR2 SYDVKM. With 5 bases clipped from V and 3 bases from J, the junction kept 5 bases outside the gene matches. This CDR3 region has 14 residues. The CDR3 DNA is TGTGCCAGCAGTGACGGACAGGGCGACTATGGCTACACCTTC. Amino acid sequence: CASSDGQGDYGYTF.

In DNA, the CDR3 is TGTGCCAGCAGCCAAGTCTCCGGACAGGGGACCTACAATGAGCAGTTCTTC. Protein sequence: CASSQVSGQGTYNEQFF. J is TRBJ2-1 and V is TRBV4-2; 9 nucleotides line up with TRBD1. Per germline, CDR1 LGHNA and CDR2 YNFKEQ. The CDR3 totals 17 residues. Trimming took 1 base from V and 2 from J; bases not matched to a gene: 6.

This clone has just one count. The rearrangement joins TRBV9 to TRBJ1-3; a weak D match, TRBD1 (6 bases). Germline-derived CDR1 and CDR2 are SGDLS and YYNGEE. The CDR3 runs to 14 residues. The V end was cut by 3 bases, the J end by 2 bases, with 9 bases between. The CDR3 spells CASSEQGAGNTIYF. CDR3 nucleotides: TGTGCCAGCAGCGAACAGGGAGCTGGAAACACCATATATTTT.

The rearrangement uses TRBV28 and TRBJ2-1, with 7 positions matching TRBD1. The V and J ends lost 6 bases and 5 bases, in that order; junction bases with no gene match: 13. The CDR3 is 16 amino acids. The V gene's germline CDR1 is MDHEN and CDR2 SYDVKM. The CDR3 nucleotides read TGTGCCAGCAGCCCCAGAGACAGGGTAGGACACAATGAGCAGTTCTTC. Translated, it gives CASSPRDRVGHNEQFF. The variable domain in full, completed from reference TRBV28 and TRBJ2-1, reads DVKVTQSSRYLVKRTGEKVFLECVQDMDHENMFWYRQDPGLGLRLIYFSYDVKMKEKGDIPEGYSVSREKKERFSLILESASTNQTSMYLCASSPRDRVGHNEQFFGPGTRLTVL.

The chain is built from TRBV21-1 and TRBJ1-2; the table's D call of TRBD1 was not tested on the DNA. TRBV21-1 is a known pseudogene. The CDR3 totals 15 residues. CDR3 protein: CASSTGGQGRSCYTF. The CDR3 nucleotides read TGTGCCAGCAGCACGGGAGGACAGGGTAGGTCGTGCTACACCTTC.

This clone was observed a handful of times. V is TRBV7-6 and J is TRBJ1-2, with 8 bases matching TRBD1. The CDR3 has 15 residues. The V gene's germline CDR1 is SGHVS and CDR2 FNYEAQ. Trimming removed 5 bases from V and 4 bases from J; junction bases left unmatched: 9. The CDR3 DNA is TGTGCCAGCAGCCCCCAGGACAGGGATCCCTATGGCTACACCTTC. Amino acid sequence: CASSPQDRDPYGYTF. The full variable domain, rest sourced from reference TRBV7-6 and TRBJ1-2, is GAGVSQSPRYKVTKRGQDVALRCDPISGHVSLYWYRQALGQGPEFLTYFNYEAQQDKSGLPNDRFSAERPEGSISTLTIQRTEQRDSAMYRCASSPQDRDPYGYTFGSGTRLTVV.

J is TRBJ2-5 and V is TRBV5-6; D is undetermined. This CDR3 contains 13 residues. With 4 bases removed from V and 4 bases from J, the gap between germline ends came to 11 bases. Germline CDR1 SGHDT, CDR2 YYEEEE. The CDR3 region has the DNA TGTGCCAGCAGCCTGGGGTGGGGAGAGACCCAGTACTTC. Its protein is CASSLGWGETQYF.

The chain has TRBV5-6 and TRBJ1-4; TRBD1 might be the D (5 bases). The CDR3 length is 16 residues. CDR1 and CDR2 from the germline V gene are SGHDT and YYEEEE. Trimming removed 3 bases at V and 7 bases at J, with 19 bases between. The CDR3 is CASSWGGSRTGEKLFF. The CDR3 bases are TGTGCCAGCAGCTGGGGGGGATCTCGGACTGGTGAAAAACTGTTTTTT.

The rearrangement links TRBV14 to TRBJ2-5, with TRBD2 as a possible D gene (5 bases). CDR1 and CDR2 (germline): SGHDN, FVKESK. This CDR3 region has 13 residues. V was trimmed by 3 bases and J by 7 bases, leaving 12 bases between them. This chain's CDR3 is CASSHEGSGTQYF. DNA of the CDR3: TGTGCCAGCAGCCACGAGGGTTCGGGGACCCAGTACTTC.